Below are 23 T cell receptor beta chains sequenced from a single sample in a study of Tregs in tolerant kidney transplant recipients. This table comes from immunoSEQ multiplex PCR, and its TCRdb copy is limited to in-frame clones, with some not included. The sample has 35,000 to 55,000 clones; 91% are singletons. The sequenced material came from Tregs from blood. These receptors were taken from a human donor in good health.

The chain links TRBV5-1 to TRBJ1-1, with a possible D match to TRBD1 (5 bases). Trimming removed 4 bases from V and 0 bases from J, with 13 bases in between. Germline CDR1 SGHRS, CDR2 YFSETQ. The CDR3 is 15 residues long. CDR3 amino acids: CASSPGPGMNTEAFF. The DNA for the CDR3 is TGCGCCAGCAGCCCGGGGCCCGGGATGAACACTGAAGCTTTCTTT.

The genes are TRBV10-2 and TRBJ1-2, with a tentative D call TRBD1 (5 bases). Trimming stripped 4 bases from V and 5 bases from J, with 14 bases between. Germline V gene sequence: CDR1 WSHSY, CDR2 SAAADI. This CDR3 is 14 amino acids long. The CDR3 DNA reads TGCGCCAGCAGTGGTAGGGGACGGGAGTATGGCTACACCTTC. It encodes CASSGRGREYGYTF.

The chain has TRBV27 and TRBJ1-1; no clear D. Per the germline V gene, CDR1 is MNHEY and CDR2 is SMNVEV (reference sequence). V lost 3 bases to trimming and J lost 2 bases, with 7 bases between them. The CDR3 contains 13 residues. CDR3: CASSLVDNTEAFF. Written as DNA, the CDR3 is TGTGCCAGCAGTTTGGTTGACAACACTGAAGCTTTCTTT.

The chain joins TRBV23-1 to TRBJ1-6; weak D call: TRBD1 (5 bases). TRBV23-1 is an ORF, with its function uncertain. The CDR3 totals 18 residues. V was shortened by 3 bases and J by 4 bases, with 19 bases between the two germline ends. The CDR3 region is CASSHRPDQGNYNSPLHF. CDR3 nucleotide sequence: TGCGCCAGCAGTCACCGGCCCGACCAGGGTAATTATAATTCACCCCTCCACTTT.

The chain joins TRBV7-3 to TRBJ2-7; 12 positions agree with TRBD2. The CDR3 is 15 amino acids. Germline lookup yields CDR1 SGHTA and CDR2 FQGTGA. V lost 5 bases to trimming and J lost 2 bases; unmatched junction nucleotides: 4. The CDR3 region is CASSRTSGGPYEQYF. The CDR3 region has the DNA TGTGCCAGCAGCCGTACTAGCGGGGGGCCCTACGAGCAGTACTTC.

The V call is TRBV11-2, the J call TRBJ1-2, with 8 bases matching TRBD1. The CDR3 runs to 14 residues. Germline V gene lookup returns CDR1 SGHAT and CDR2 FQNNGV. J gave up 3 bases and V 5 bases, and 5 bases lay outside the gene matches. Written as DNA, the CDR3 is TGTGCCAGCAGCCATAACAGGGGGGACTATGGCTACACCTTC. Amino acid sequence: CASSHNRGDYGYTF. Complete variable domain (other parts from reference TRBV11-2 and TRBJ1-2): EAGVAQSPRYKIIEKRQSVAFWCNPISGHATLYWYQQILGQGPKLLIQFQNNGVVDDSQLPKDRFSAERLKGVDSTLKIQPAKLEDSAVYLCASSHNRGDYGYTFGSGTRLTVV.

V and J are TRBV6-5 and TRBJ1-5; D remains ambiguous. With 5 bases removed from V and 2 bases from J, the gap between germline ends came to 13 bases. The CDR3 contains 15 residues. Germline V CDR1 and CDR2: MNHEY, SVGAGI. In nucleotides, the CDR3 is TGTGCCAGCAGTCCCGAAAGGGCAGGCAATCAGCCCCAGCATTTT. Translation gives CASSPERAGNQPQHF.

This clone was seen only once. V gene TRBV19 combines with J gene TRBJ2-3; 12 bases align to TRBD2. Trimming cost V 4 bases and J 7 bases; bases outside gene matches: 6. The CDR3 length is 15 residues. Germline V CDR1 and CDR2: LNHDA, SQIVND (reference sequence). CDR3 in DNA: TGTGCCAGTAGTACCGGACTAGCGGGAAGAAATACGCAGTATTTT. Protein sequence: CASSTGLAGRNTQYF.

The V gene is TRBV29-1, the J gene TRBJ2-2; 8 nucleotides line up with TRBD1. J gave up 8 bases and V 4 bases, and 15 bases lay outside the gene matches. The CDR3 loop spans 16 amino acids. CDR1 and CDR2 from the germline V gene are SQVTM and ANQGSEA. DNA of the CDR3: TGCAGCGTTGTGGGGCCCCGGACAGGGTTGGTTGGGGAGCTGTTTTTT. Translation gives CSVVGPRTGLVGELFF.

V gene TRBV9 combines with J gene TRBJ2-1; 9 nucleotides line up with TRBD2. The length of the CDR3 is 17 residues. J lost 7 bases, V lost 2 bases, and 13 bases had no gene match. Germline-derived CDR1 and CDR2 are SGDLS and YYNGEE. The DNA for the CDR3 is TGTGCCAGCAGCGTTGGGGCGGGAGGGAATCTTGGGAATGAGCAGTTCTTC. Its protein is CASSVGAGGNLGNEQFF.

This chain joins TRBV30 and TRBJ1-2; D call uncertain. V lost 2 bases, J lost 8 bases, and 12 bases lay in between. The CDR3 contains 12 residues. Looked up from germline, CDR1 is GTSNPN and CDR2 is SVGIG (reference sequence). The CDR3 DNA sequence: TGTGCCTGGAGTCCGGGCCTAGGAGGCTACACCTTC. It translates to CAWSPGLGGYTF.

This rearrangement joins TRBV30 to TRBJ1-2, with TRBD1 matching 9 bases. V gave up 0 bases and J gave up 5 bases; unmatched junction bases: 4. The germline gives CDR1 GTSNPN, CDR2 SVGIG (reference sequence). The length of the CDR3 is 14 residues. The CDR3 DNA reads as TGTGCCTGGAGTGTACAGGGGGCGGGTTATGGCTACACCTTC. This encodes CAWSVQGAGYGYTF.

The CDR3 coding sequence is TGTGCCACCAGCGCGGGGGCTGGGGCCAACGTCCTGACTTTC. Amino acids: CATSAGAGANVLTF. The chain joins TRBV15 to TRBJ2-6, with 7 bases fitting TRBD2. The CDR3 loop spans 14 amino acids. Germline V gene sequence: CDR1 LNHNV, CDR2 YYDKDF (reference sequence). Trimming at V came to 5 bases and at J to 2 bases, leaving 0 bases not matched to a gene.

The chain uses TRBV10-3 and TRBJ1-6; D perhaps matches TRBD1 (6 bases). Germline assignment: CDR1 ENHRY and CDR2 SYGVKD. This CDR3 spans 14 amino acids. V was shortened by 2 bases and J by 9 bases, with 11 bases between the two germline ends. CDR3 in DNA: TGTGCCATCAGTGAGAACAGGGTCGGTTCACCCCTCCACTTT. Its translation: CAISENRVGSPLHF.

The chain joins TRBV6-1 to TRBJ1-2; TRBD1 might be the D (5 bases). CDR3 length: 12 residues. The V and J ends lost 5 bases and 2 bases respectively, with 6 bases between them. Germline V lookup: CDR1 MNHNS, CDR2 SASEGT. As DNA, the CDR3 is TGTGCCAGCAGTCGACAGAACTATGGCTACACCTTC. As protein: CASSRQNYGYTF.

The V and J genes are TRBV14 and TRBJ2-3; 7 bases are a match to TRBD2. V lost 5 bases and J lost 7; bases outside the gene matches: 15. The length of the CDR3 is 16 residues. CDR1 is SGHDN, CDR2 FVKESK, per germline. The CDR3 here is CASSKLDSGISNTQYF. In nucleotides, the CDR3 is TGTGCCAGCAGCAAACTAGACAGCGGGATATCAAATACGCAGTATTTT.

The rearrangement links TRBV7-6 to TRBJ1-2, with D tentatively TRBD1 (5 bases). Germline-derived CDR1 and CDR2 are SGHVS and FNYEAQ. The CDR3 runs to 13 residues. V gave up 5 bases and J gave up 3 bases, with 10 bases separating them. The DNA of the CDR3 is TGTGCCAGCAGCCCGGACACGGACTATGGCTACACCTTC. As protein: CASSPDTDYGYTF.

The chain carries TRBV5-1 and TRBJ1-2; TRBD1 might be the D (5 bases). The V and J ends lost 1 base and 0 bases respectively, with 13 bases between them. This CDR3 region has 16 residues. Per the germline V gene, CDR1 is SGHRS and CDR2 is YFSETQ. CDR3: CASSLLQGATNYGYTF. The CDR3 DNA reads as TGCGCCAGCAGCTTGCTCCAGGGCGCTACTAACTATGGCTACACCTTC.

The chain combines TRBV6-5 with TRBJ2-1; the D is unclear. The germline gives CDR1 MNHEY, CDR2 SVGAGI. V gave up 6 bases and J gave up 6 bases, with 15 bases separating them. The CDR3 covers 14 residues. Written as DNA, the CDR3 is TGTGCCAGCAGCGTACACCGGCGTACCAATGAGCAGTTCTTC. It translates to CASSVHRRTNEQFF.

This chain connects TRBV10-3 to TRBJ2-2; 7 bases agree with TRBD2. V gave up 0 bases and J gave up 2 bases; unmatched junction bases: 6. Germline assignment: CDR1 ENHRY and CDR2 SYGVKD. This CDR3 contains 17 residues. The DNA for the CDR3 is TGTGCCATCAGTGAGTCGGGAGCGGGATCTAACACCGGGGAGCTGTTTTTT. It specifies CAISESGAGSNTGELFF.

V usage is TRBV18 and J usage is TRBJ1-1; TRBD1 matches at 12 bases. V lost 5 bases, J lost 5 bases, and 6 bases stayed unmatched. The CDR3 runs 15 residues. CDR1 and CDR2 (germline): KGHSH, LQKENI. The CDR3 spells CASSWGQGAGTEAFF. In nucleotides, the CDR3 is TGTGCCAGCTCATGGGGACAGGGGGCAGGAACTGAAGCTTTCTTT.

The chain is built from TRBV5-1 and TRBJ2-3, with 12 bases identical to TRBD2. V lost 3 bases and J lost 2; bases outside the gene matches: 16. Germline values: CDR1 SGHRS, CDR2 YFSETQ. The CDR3 spans 20 residues. The CDR3 region has the DNA TGCGCCAGCAGCTCCCGCCCGACTAGCGGGAGTACCGGGGCCACAGATACGCAGTATTTT. Its translation is CASSSRPTSGSTGATDTQYF.

The genes are TRBV10-1 and TRBJ2-1, with a weak D call TRBD2 (6 bases). The CDR3 runs to 15 residues. CDR1 is WNHNN and CDR2 is SYGVQD in the germline V gene (reference sequence). V lost 6 bases, J lost 1 base, and 13 bases lay in between. The CDR3 here is CASSRSGGSYNEQFF. CDR3 DNA: TGCGCCAGCAGCCGGAGCGGAGGGTCCTACAATGAGCAGTTCTTC.